The clone carrying this T cell receptor (beta chain) has only one observation. Germline V lookup: CDR1 SGHAT, CDR2 FQNNGV. J lost 4 bases, V lost 3 bases, and 8 bases had no gene match. The CDR3 has 17 amino acids. PCR involved 60 Vbeta and 13 Jbeta primers. The table came from immunoSEQ multiplex PCR; TCRdb's copy has only in-frame clones and leaves some out. The repertoire holds 150,000 to 200,000 clones, with less than 85% as singletons. The record originates from a study of cytomegalovirus exposure and HLA in healthy donors. The origin of this receptor is a girl between 5 and 17 years old in good health and CMV-seropositive. The V call is TRBV11-2, the J call TRBJ2-6, with TRBD1 matching over 8 bases. Sequenced: PBMCs. CDR3 DNA: TGTGCCAGCAGCTTCAGGGGGCGCTTAGCGGGGGCCAACGTCCTGACTTTC. It is translated as CASSFRGRLAGANVLTF.